Below are 5 T cell receptor beta chains sequenced from a single sample in a study of OX40 agonist ivuxolimab in advanced cancers. The assay was immunoSEQ multiplex PCR, and TCRdb's table has in-frame clones only and misses some. Among approximately 76,000 clones listed, about nine tenths were seen once. The source was CD4+ or CD8+ T cells sorted from blood, collected in a trial of the OX40 agonist ivuxolimab. These TCRs come from an adult with an advanced solid tumor such as melanoma, head and neck, liver or kidney cancer.

The V gene is TRBV5-4, the J gene TRBJ2-1, with 9 bases matching TRBD2. Trimming removed 4 bases from V and 0 bases from J; junction bases left unmatched: 5. This CDR3 has 16 residues. Germline CDR1 reads SGHNT; CDR2 reads YYREEE (reference sequence). The CDR3 loop reads CASSQNSGSSYNEQFF. As DNA, the CDR3 is TGTGCCAGCAGCCAAAATAGCGGGAGCTCCTACAATGAGCAGTTCTTC.

The gene calls are TRBV5-1 and TRBJ2-7; the D gene is possibly TRBD2 (6 bases). In germline, CDR1 is SGHRS, CDR2 YFSETQ. The V and J ends lost 7 bases and 0 bases respectively, with 11 bases between them. There are 13 residues in the CDR3. The CDR3 here is CASRDLNSYEQYF. The CDR3 region has the DNA TGCGCCAGCCGGGACTTAAACTCCTACGAGCAGTACTTC.

The chain joins TRBV6-5 to TRBJ1-1; no clear D gene. The V gene's germline CDR1 is MNHEY and CDR2 SVGAGI. This CDR3 has 14 residues. Trimming shortened V by 2 bases and J by 5 bases, and 12 bases separated the two germline ends. CDR3 coding DNA: TGTGCCAGCAGTTACCGCGGGAGGGAAACTGAAGCTTTCTTT. Its protein product is CASSYRGRETEAFF.

The chain recombines TRBV5-1 with TRBJ1-2; 8 bases line up with TRBD1. Germline CDR1 and CDR2: SGHRS and YFSETQ. This CDR3 is 15 amino acids long. V lost 0 bases, J lost 4 bases, and 5 bases stayed unmatched. CDR3 region: CASSLENRGSYGYTF. CDR3 in DNA: TGCGCCAGCAGCTTGGAGAACAGGGGGTCCTATGGCTACACCTTC. The whole variable domain, filled in from reference TRBV5-1 and TRBJ1-2, reads KAGVTQTPRYLIKTRGQQVTLSCSPISGHRSVSWYQQTPGQGLQFLFEYFSETQRNKGNFPGRFSGRQFSNSRSEMNVSTLELGDSALYLCASSLENRGSYGYTFGSGTRLTVV.

The chain carries TRBV9 and TRBJ1-2, with D maybe TRBD1 (6 bases). This CDR3 contains 15 residues. The germline V gene has CDR1 SGDLS and CDR2 YYNGEE. V was shortened by 5 bases and J by 2 bases, with 16 bases between the two germline ends. As DNA, the CDR3 is TGTGCCAGCAGTCCGCGGGAGGGGACAAACTATGGCTACACCTTC. Residues: CASSPREGTNYGYTF.